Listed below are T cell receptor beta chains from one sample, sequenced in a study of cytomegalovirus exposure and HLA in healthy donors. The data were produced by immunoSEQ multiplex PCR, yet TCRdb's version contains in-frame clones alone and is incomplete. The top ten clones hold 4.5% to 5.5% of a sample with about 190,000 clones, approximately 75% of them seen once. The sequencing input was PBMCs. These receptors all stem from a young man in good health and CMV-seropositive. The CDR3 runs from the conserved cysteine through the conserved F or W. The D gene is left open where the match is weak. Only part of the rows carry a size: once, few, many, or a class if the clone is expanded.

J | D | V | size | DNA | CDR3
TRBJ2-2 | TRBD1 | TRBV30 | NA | TGTGCCTGGAGGGAAACCGGGACAGGGATCACCGGGGAGCTGTTTTTT | CAWRETGTGITGELFF
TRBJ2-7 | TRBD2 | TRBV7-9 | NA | TGTGCCAGCAGCCATAGAACGGGGCAGGGAGGGCCCTACGAGCAGTACTTC | CASSHRTGQGGPYEQYF
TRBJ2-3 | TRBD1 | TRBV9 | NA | TGTGCCAGCAGCGGAGACAGGGGGCTGGCAGATACGCAGTATTTT | CASSGDRGLADTQYF
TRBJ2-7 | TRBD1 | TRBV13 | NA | TGTGCCAGCAGCCCTGGGACAGGGGGTACCTACGAGCAGTACTTC | CASSPGTGGTYEQYF
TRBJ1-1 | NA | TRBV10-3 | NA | TGTGCCATCAGCCTAATACCGAACACTGAAGCTTTCTTT | CAISLIPNTEAFF
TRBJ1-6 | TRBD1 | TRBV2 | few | TGTGCCAGCAGCTCCAACAGGGGACATTCACCCCTCCACTTT | CASSSNRGHSPLHF
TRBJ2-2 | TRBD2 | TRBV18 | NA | TGTGCCAGCTCACCAATTGGGACTAGCACCGGGGAGCTGTTTTTT | CASSPIGTSTGELFF
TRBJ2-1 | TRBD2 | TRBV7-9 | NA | TGTTCCAGCAGCTTACTTGTCAGCGGGGGTTACAATGAGCAGTTCTTC | CSSSLLVSGGYNEQFF
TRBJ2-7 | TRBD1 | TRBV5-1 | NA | TGCGCCAGCAGCTCGGGGGGACAGGGCCACGAGCAGTACTTC | CASSSGGQGHEQYF
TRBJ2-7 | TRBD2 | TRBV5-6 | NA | TGTGCCAGCAGCTTGGGGGGACTAGCGGCCGAGCAGTACTTC | CASSLGGLAAEQYF
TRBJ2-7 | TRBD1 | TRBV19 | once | TGTGCCAGTACCACCAACAGGGGCGGAGAGCAGTACTTC | CASTTNRGGEQYF
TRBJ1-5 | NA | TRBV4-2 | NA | TGTGCCAGCAGCCAAGTTGCAGGTTATAGCAATCAGCCCCAGCATTTT | CASSQVAGYSNQPQHF
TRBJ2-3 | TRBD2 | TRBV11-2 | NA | TGTGCCAGCAGGAGACTAGCGGGTAACACAGATACGCAGTATTTT | CASRRLAGNTDTQYF
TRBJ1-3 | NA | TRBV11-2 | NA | TGTGCCAGCAGCTTCGTCGCTGGAAACACCATATATTTT | CASSFVAGNTIYF
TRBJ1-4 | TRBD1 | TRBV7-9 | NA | TGTGCCAGCAGCCGATGGACAGGGGAATTTTTTAATGAAAAACTGTTTTTT | CASSRWTGEFFNEKLFF
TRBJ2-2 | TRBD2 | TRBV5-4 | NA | TGTGCCAGCAGCTTGCGGGAGGGCACCGGGGAGCTGTTTTTT | CASSLREGTGELFF
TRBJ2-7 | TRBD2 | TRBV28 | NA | TGTGCCAGCAGTCAACCTCTAGCGGAGCACTACGAGCAGTACTTC | CASSQPLAEHYEQYF
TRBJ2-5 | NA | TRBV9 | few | TGTGCCAGCAGCGTAGATTTGGGCTTGGAGACCCAGTACTTC | CASSVDLGLETQYF
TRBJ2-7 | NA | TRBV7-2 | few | TGTGCCAGCAGCTTAGCATACTACGAGCAGTACTTC | CASSLAYYEQYF
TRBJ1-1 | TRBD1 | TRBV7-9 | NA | TGTGCCAGCAGCTTAGCCCGGGACAGGGCTGAAGCTTTCTTT | CASSLARDRAEAFF
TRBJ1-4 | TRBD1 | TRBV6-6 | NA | TGTGCCAGCAGTTGGCCGGGACAGGGGACTGAAAAACTGTTTTTT | CASSWPGQGTEKLFF
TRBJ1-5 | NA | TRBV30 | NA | TGTGCCTGGAGTCCGGCGGCAGCCACGTTTCAGCCCCAGCATTTT | CAWSPAAATFQPQHF
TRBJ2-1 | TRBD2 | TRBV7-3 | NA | TGTGCCAGCAGCTTAACACGGGGAGGACTAGCGGGAGTACGTGAGCAGTTCTTC | CASSLTRGGLAGVREQFF
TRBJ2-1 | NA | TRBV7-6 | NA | TGTGCCAGCAGCTTAGATCGGGGGAGCTCCTACAATGAGCAGTTCTTC | CASSLDRGSSYNEQFF
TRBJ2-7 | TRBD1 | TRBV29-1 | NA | TGCAGCGTCGGTGGACAGGGGGCCTACGAGCAGTACTTC | CSVGGQGAYEQYF
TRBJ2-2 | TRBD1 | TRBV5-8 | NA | TGTGCCAGCAGCCACTCCTCCGGGACAGTCTACACCGGGGAGCTGTTTTTT | CASSHSSGTVYTGELFF
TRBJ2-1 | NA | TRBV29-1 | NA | TGCAGCGTTTTGTCCCGGGAGATATACAATGAGCAGTTCTTC | CSVLSREIYNEQFF
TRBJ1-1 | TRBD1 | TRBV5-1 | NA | TGCGCCAGCAGCCCACCCTGGGACAGGGGAGAGGGGGCTTTCTTT | CASSPPWDRGEGAFF
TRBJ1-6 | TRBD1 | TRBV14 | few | TGTGCCAGCAGTCCTACAGGGGTGCCGAATTCACCCCTCCACTTT | CASSPTGVPNSPLHF
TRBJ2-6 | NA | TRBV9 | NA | TGTGCCAGCAGCGTAGACAGGTCCAAACTCTCTGGGGCCAACGTCCTGACTTTC | CASSVDRSKLSGANVLTF